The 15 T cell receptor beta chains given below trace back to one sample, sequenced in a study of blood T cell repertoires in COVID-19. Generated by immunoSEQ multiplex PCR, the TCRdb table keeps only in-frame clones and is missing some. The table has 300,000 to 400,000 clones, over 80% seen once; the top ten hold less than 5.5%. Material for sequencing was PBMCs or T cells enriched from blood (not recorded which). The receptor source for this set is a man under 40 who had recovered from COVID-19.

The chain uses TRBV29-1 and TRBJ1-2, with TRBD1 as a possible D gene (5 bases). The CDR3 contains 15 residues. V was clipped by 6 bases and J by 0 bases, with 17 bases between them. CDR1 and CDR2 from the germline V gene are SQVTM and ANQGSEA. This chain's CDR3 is CSVSPGEDSNYGYTF. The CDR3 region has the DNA TGCAGCGTATCCCCGGGGGAGGATTCTAACTATGGCTACACCTTC. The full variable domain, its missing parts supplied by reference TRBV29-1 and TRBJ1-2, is SAVISQKPSRDICQRGTSLTIQCQVDSQVTMMFWYRQQPGQSLTLIATANQGSEATYESGFVIDKFPISRPNLTFSTLTVSNMSPEDSSIYLCSVSPGEDSNYGYTFGSGTRLTVV.

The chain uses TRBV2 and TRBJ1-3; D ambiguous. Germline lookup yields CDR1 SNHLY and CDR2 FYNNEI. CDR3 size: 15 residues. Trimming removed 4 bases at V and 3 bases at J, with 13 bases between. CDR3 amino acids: CASSGMVAGGNTIYF. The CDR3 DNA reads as TGTGCCAGCAGTGGTATGGTGGCGGGTGGAAACACCATATATTTT.

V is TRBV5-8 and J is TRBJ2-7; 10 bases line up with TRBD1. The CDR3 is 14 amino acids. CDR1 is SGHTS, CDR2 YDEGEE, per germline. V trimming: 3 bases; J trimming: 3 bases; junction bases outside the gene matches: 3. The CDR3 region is CASSWTGGGYEQYF. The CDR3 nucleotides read TGTGCCAGCAGCTGGACAGGGGGAGGCTACGAGCAGTACTTC.

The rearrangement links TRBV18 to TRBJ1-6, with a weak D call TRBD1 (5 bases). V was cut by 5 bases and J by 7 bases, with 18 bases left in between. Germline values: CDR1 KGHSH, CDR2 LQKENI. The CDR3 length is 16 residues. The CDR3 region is CASSSSGLAANSPLHF. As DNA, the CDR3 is TGTGCCAGCTCATCCTCAGGGTTGGCCGCAAATTCACCCCTCCACTTT.

This CDR3 reads CASSYLGQATNEKLFF. The DNA for the CDR3 is TGTGCCAGCAGTTACCTCGGACAGGCAACTAATGAAAAACTGTTTTTT. The rearrangement joins TRBV6-5 to TRBJ1-4, with 7 bases identical to TRBD1. Germline V gene sequence: CDR1 MNHEY, CDR2 SVGAGI. The trim removed 2 bases at V and 0 bases at J, leaving 3 bases unmatched. This CDR3 contains 16 residues.

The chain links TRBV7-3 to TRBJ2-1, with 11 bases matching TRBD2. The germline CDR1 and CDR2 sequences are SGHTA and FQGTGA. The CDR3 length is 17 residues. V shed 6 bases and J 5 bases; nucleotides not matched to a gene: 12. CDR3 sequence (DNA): TGTGCCAGCAGAAATCCTCCCGGGACTAGCGGAAACAATGAGCAGTTCTTC. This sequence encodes CASRNPPGTSGNNEQFF.

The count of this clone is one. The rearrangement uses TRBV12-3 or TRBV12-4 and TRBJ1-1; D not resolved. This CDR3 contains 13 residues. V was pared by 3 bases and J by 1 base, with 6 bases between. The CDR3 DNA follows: TGTGCCAGCAGTTTCGCGGGGAACACTGAAGCTTTCTTT. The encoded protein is CASSFAGNTEAFF.

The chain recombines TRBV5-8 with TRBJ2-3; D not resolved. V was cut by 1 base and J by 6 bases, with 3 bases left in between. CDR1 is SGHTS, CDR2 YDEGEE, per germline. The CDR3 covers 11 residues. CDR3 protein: CASSLQDTQYF. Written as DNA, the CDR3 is TGTGCCAGCAGCTTGCAGGATACGCAGTATTTT.

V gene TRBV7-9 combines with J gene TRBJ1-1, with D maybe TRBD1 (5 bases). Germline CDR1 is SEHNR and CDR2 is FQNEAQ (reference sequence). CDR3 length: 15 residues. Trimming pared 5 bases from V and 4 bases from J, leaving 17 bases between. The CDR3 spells CASSTLKRGSTEAFF. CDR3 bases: TGTGCCAGCAGCACCCTGAAGCGGGGGAGCACTGAAGCTTTCTTT.

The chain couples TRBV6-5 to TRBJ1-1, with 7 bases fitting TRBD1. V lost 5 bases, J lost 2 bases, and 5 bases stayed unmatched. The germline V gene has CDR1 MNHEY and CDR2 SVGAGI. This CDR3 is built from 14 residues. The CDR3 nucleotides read TGTGCCAGCAGTACTTACAGGGGAAACACTGAAGCTTTCTTT. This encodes CASSTYRGNTEAFF.

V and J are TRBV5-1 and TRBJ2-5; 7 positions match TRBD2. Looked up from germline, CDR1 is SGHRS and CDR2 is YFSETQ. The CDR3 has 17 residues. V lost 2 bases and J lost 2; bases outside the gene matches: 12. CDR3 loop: CASSLMVGASGQETQYF. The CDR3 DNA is TGCGCCAGCAGCTTAATGGTTGGGGCTAGCGGTCAAGAGACCCAGTACTTC.

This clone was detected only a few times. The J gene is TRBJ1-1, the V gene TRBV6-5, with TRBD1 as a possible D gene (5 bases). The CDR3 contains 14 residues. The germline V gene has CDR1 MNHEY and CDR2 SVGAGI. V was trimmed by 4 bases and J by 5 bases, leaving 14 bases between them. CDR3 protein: CASSLEGSSTEAFF. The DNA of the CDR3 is TGTGCCAGCAGTTTGGAGGGGAGTAGTACTGAAGCTTTCTTT.

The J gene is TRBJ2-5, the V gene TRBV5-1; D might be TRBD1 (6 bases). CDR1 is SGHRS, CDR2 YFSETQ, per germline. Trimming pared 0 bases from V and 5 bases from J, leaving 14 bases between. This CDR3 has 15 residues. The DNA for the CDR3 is TGCGCCAGCAGCTTGGGCTTGCAGGGGTCGGAGACCCAGTACTTC. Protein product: CASSLGLQGSETQYF.

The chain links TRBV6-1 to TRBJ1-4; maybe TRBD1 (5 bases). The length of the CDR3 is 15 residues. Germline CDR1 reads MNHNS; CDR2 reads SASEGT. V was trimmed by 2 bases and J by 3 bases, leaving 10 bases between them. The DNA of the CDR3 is TGTGCCAGCAGTGAAATTACAGGAGCTAATGAAAAACTGTTTTTT. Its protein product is CASSEITGANEKLFF.

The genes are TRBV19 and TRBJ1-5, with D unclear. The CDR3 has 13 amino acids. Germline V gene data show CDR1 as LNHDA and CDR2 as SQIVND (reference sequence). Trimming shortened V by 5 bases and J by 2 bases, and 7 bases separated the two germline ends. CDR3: CASSGEGNQPQHF. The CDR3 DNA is TGTGCCAGTAGTGGAGAGGGCAATCAGCCCCAGCATTTT.